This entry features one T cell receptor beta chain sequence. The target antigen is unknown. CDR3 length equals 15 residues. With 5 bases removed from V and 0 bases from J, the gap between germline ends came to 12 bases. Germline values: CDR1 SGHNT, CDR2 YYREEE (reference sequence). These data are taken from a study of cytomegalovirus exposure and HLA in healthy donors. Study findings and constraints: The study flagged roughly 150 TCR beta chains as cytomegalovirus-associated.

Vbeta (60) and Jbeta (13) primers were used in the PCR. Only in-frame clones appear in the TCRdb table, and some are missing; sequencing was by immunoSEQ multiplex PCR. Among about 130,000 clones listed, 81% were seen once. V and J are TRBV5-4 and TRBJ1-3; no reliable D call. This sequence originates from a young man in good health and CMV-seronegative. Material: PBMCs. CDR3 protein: CASSSMASSGNTIYF. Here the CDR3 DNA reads TGTGCCAGCAGTTCGATGGCAAGCTCTGGAAACACCATATATTTT.